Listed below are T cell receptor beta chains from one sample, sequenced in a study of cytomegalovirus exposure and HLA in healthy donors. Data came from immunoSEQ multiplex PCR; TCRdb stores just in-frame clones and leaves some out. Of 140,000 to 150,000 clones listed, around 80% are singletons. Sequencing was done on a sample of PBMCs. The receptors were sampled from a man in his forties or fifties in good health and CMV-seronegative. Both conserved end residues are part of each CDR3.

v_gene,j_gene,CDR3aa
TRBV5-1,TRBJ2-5,CASSSQTSLETQYF
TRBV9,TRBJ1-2,CASSVARTGRGYTF
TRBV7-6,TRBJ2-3,CASRAVTDTQYF
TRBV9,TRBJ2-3,CASSVEPGSTDTQYF
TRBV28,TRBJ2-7,CASRTPGHYEQYF
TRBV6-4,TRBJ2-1,CASSPNRGGNEQFF
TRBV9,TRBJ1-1,CASSTHGGEAFF
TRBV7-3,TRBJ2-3,CASSLSKTGITDTQYF
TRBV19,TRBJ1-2,CASSKSYGYTF
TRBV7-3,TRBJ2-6,CASSLSPGGPGSGANVLTF
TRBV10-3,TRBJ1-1,CAISEAAGNTEAFF
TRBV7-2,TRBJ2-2,CASSFQPGSNTGELFF
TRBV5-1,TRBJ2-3,CASSPTSGTSTDTQYF
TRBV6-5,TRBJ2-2,CASQKAAGELFF
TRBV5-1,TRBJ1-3,CASSLIGTGTGNTIYF
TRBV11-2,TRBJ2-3,CASSPDRGEQYF
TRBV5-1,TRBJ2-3,CASSYDVAGKDTQYF
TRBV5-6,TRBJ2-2,CASSLLDRGMTGELFF
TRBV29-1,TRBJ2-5,CSVGETREAQYF
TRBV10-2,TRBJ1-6,CASSEREVTYNSPLHF
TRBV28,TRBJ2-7,CASQDRGRSYEQYF
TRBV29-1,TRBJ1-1,CSGGQGGYTEAFF
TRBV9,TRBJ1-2,CASSARDSSTIYGYTF
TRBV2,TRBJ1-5,CASRSMGSWETSQPQHF
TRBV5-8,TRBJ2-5,CASSFAGAARKTQYF
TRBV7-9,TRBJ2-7,CASSLEGTGAEQYF
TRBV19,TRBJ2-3,CASSIEGVDTQYF
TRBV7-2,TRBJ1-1,CASSWGLTGANTEAFF
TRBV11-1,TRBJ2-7,CASSSRTADSAYEQYF
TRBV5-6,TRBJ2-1,CASSLDFGVYNEQFF
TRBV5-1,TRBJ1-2,CASSLSTGNVNYGYTF
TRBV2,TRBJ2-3,CASRVQGKRTDTQYF
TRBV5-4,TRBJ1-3,CASSREDRNTIYF
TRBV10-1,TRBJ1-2,CASSDDRSGGIGYTF
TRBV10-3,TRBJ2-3,CAISETGGGATDTQYF
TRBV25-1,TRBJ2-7,CASIPHRGAPSEQYF
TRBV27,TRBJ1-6,CASSLRGLGSPLHF
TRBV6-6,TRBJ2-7,CASSYWTERSYEQYF
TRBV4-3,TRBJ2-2,CASSRHRNTGELFF
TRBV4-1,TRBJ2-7,CASSQGPGGSPYEQYF
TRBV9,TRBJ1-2,CASSVIGTANYGYTF
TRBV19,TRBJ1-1,CASSIGVDRVGEAFF